These 24 T cell receptor beta chains share one sample of origin, sequenced in a study of blood T cell repertoires in COVID-19 (TCRdb year 2020). Library method: the immunoSEQ multiplex PCR assay. Entries here come from immuneACCESS through TCRdb and include only in-frame sequences with V and J called. Some clones fail to appear in such tables; in the studies checked, an unresolved V gene covers under half of the shortfall, and the cause of the remainder is unknown. This sample has roughly 200,000 clones in its table, and around 87% of those were observed once. About 6% of the sample lies in the top ten. Sample: peripheral blood. The source is a man aged 55 to 70 who had recovered from COVID-19.

In DNA, the CDR3 is TGCACCAGCAGCCACCTGGATGCTAGCGGGAGGGGGAGGGGCTCCTACAATGAGCAGTTCTTC. Translation gives CTSSHLDASGRGRGSYNEQFF. The V and J genes are TRBV1 and TRBJ2-1; the table calls TRBD2, which could not be checked here. TRBV1 is a pseudogene locus. The CDR3 runs to 21 residues.

V gene TRBV30 combines with J gene TRBJ1-4, with D maybe TRBD1 (6 bases). The CDR3 consists of 14 residues. CDR1 and CDR2 (germline): GTSNPN, SVGIG (reference sequence). V dropped 0 bases and J dropped 8 bases, with 13 bases sitting between them. The CDR3 DNA follows: TGTGCCTGGAGTGTCGGGGGGCTCCTAGAAAAACTGTTTTTT. Translation: CAWSVGGLLEKLFF. Full variable domain (remainder filled in from reference TRBV30 and TRBJ1-4): SQTIHQWPATLVQPVGSPLSLECTVEGTSNPNLYWYRQAAGRGLQLLFYSVGIGQISSEVPQNLSASRPQDRQFILSSKKLLLSDSGFYLCAWSVGGLLEKLFFGSGTQLSVL.

This sequence joins TRBV24-1 and TRBJ2-1; TRBD2 agrees at 11 bases. CDR1 and CDR2 (germline): KGHDR, SFDVKD. The CDR3 runs to 17 residues. The ends lost 3 bases at V and 4 bases at J; junction bases unmatched: 7. CDR3 region: CATSDKPASGGYNEQFF. The CDR3 coding sequence is TGTGCCACCAGTGATAAACCCGCTAGCGGGGGGTACAATGAGCAGTTCTTC.

In its sample, this clone was seen a few times. This sequence joins TRBV7-6 and TRBJ1-5, with TRBD1 matching 10 bases. The junction had 4 bases not matched to a gene; V was cut back by 1 base and J by 7 bases. The CDR3 runs to 15 residues. Germline CDR1 reads SGHVS; CDR2 reads FNYEAQ. The CDR3 nucleotides read TGTGCCAGCAGCTTAGGACAGGGGGCGGGACAGCCCCAGCATTTT. It specifies CASSLGQGAGQPQHF.

Only one count was recorded for this clone. The chain is built from TRBV6-5 and TRBJ2-5, with D unclear. CDR3 length: 15 residues. Per germline, CDR1 MNHEY and CDR2 SVGAGI. Trimming removed 5 bases at V and 1 base at J, with 14 bases between. The CDR3 nucleotides are TGTGCCAGCAGTCATGACATCGTCCCCCAAGAGACCCAGTACTTC. The encoded protein is CASSHDIVPQETQYF.

The chain recombines TRBV24-1 with TRBJ2-1; TRBD2 matches at 10 bases. Germline V gene lookup returns CDR1 KGHDR and CDR2 SFDVKD. CDR3 length: 15 amino acids. J gave up 7 bases and V 5 bases, and 7 bases lay outside the gene matches. CDR3 sequence reads: CATSGGSGRANEQFF. The DNA for the CDR3 is TGTGCCACCAGTGGGGGGAGCGGGAGGGCGAATGAGCAGTTCTTC.

The chain employs TRBV9 and TRBJ1-1, with D hard to call. This CDR3 has 15 amino acids. Germline CDR1 is SGDLS and CDR2 is YYNGEE. The V gene lost 0 bases and the J gene lost 0 bases, with 9 bases spanning the gap. Here the CDR3 DNA reads TGTGCCAGCAGCGTAGTTGGCAGTTTGAACACTGAAGCTTTCTTT. The encoded protein is CASSVVGSLNTEAFF.

The table lists this clone with a count of one. V and J are TRBV24-1 and TRBJ1-5; perhaps TRBD1 as D (6 bases). Trimming cost V 4 bases and J 3 bases, with 15 bases left between them. The germline V gene encodes CDR1 KGHDR and CDR2 SFDVKD. The CDR3 spans 16 residues. DNA for the CDR3: TGTGCCACCAGTGACCGACGAGGACAGCTCAATCAGCCCCAGCATTTT. Translating it yields CATSDRRGQLNQPQHF.

This chain uses TRBV5-1 with TRBJ1-4; TRBD1 is a possible D gene (6 bases). V shed 0 bases and J shed 4 bases, with 10 bases lying between them. The length of the CDR3 is 15 residues. The V gene's germline CDR1 is SGHRS and CDR2 YFSETQ. The CDR3 DNA reads TGCGCCAGCAGCTTGGAGGGGGTTATTAATGAAAAACTGTTTTTT. Encoded protein: CASSLEGVINEKLFF.

This clone occurred once. The chain combines TRBV7-9 with TRBJ1-1; unclear D gene. This CDR3 contains 13 residues. The V end was cut by 4 bases, the J end by 1 base, with 7 bases between. Germline values: CDR1 SEHNR, CDR2 FQNEAQ (reference sequence). As DNA, the CDR3 is TGTGCCAGCAGCTCTCAACAGAACACTGAAGCTTTCTTT. Its translation is CASSSQQNTEAFF.

The chain is built from TRBV27 and TRBJ1-5; 8 bases line up with TRBD1. J lost 3 bases, V lost 8 bases, and 9 bases had no gene match. This CDR3 has 15 amino acids. Germline CDR1 is MNHEY and CDR2 is SMNVEV (reference sequence). The CDR3 sequence is CASRMDRDNNQPQHF. Written as DNA, the CDR3 is TGTGCCAGCCGAATGGACAGGGACAACAATCAGCCCCAGCATTTT.

The V and J genes are TRBV10-1 and TRBJ2-7; 8 bases are a match to TRBD2. This CDR3 has 13 residues. Germline CDR1 is WNHNN and CDR2 is SYGVQD (reference sequence). With V trimmed by 11 bases and J by 1 base, 7 bases remained unmatched. The CDR3 reads CASQRGGSYEQYF. The CDR3 nucleotides read TGCGCCTCCCAACGGGGGGGGTCCTACGAGCAGTACTTC.

Comments on this clone: Other DNA sequences in the same sample also yield this CDR3. The chain couples TRBV2 to TRBJ1-2, with 8 bases aligning to TRBD1. Germline loops: CDR1 SNHLY, CDR2 FYNNEI. V lost 4 bases, J lost 5 bases, and 3 bases stayed unmatched. The length of the CDR3 is 13 residues. The CDR3 loop is CASSAGTGYGYTF. CDR3 DNA sequence: TGTGCCAGCAGTGCCGGGACAGGTTATGGCTACACCTTC. The whole variable domain, filled in from reference TRBV2 and TRBJ1-2, reads EPEVTQTPSHQVTQMGQEVILRCVPISNHLYFYWYRQILGQKVEFLVSFYNNEISEKSEIFDDQFSVERPDGSNFTLKIRSTKLEDSAMYFCASSAGTGYGYTFGSGTRLTVV.

The chain joins TRBV11-1 to TRBJ1-5, with TRBD1 matching 11 bases. Germline-derived CDR1 and CDR2 are SGHAT and FQDESV (reference sequence). V was clipped by 5 bases and J by 7 bases; unmatched bases: 1. The CDR3 contains 13 residues. In DNA, the CDR3 is TGTGCCAGCAGCCGGGACAGGGGGCAGCCCCAGCATTTT. This encodes CASSRDRGQPQHF.

The rearrangement joins TRBV5-4 to TRBJ2-3, with TRBD1 identical over 7 bases. This CDR3 is built from 15 residues. Trimming took 0 bases from V and 5 from J; bases not matched to a gene: 6. Germline V gene lookup returns CDR1 SGHNT and CDR2 YYREEE (reference sequence). The DNA for the CDR3 is TGTGCCAGCAGCTTGGGACAGGGCATGGGAGATACGCAGTATTTT. Its translation is CASSLGQGMGDTQYF.

The chain combines TRBV28 with TRBJ1-5, with 11 bases fitting TRBD1. J lost 7 bases, V lost 5 bases, and 4 bases had no gene match. CDR3 size: 14 residues. The V gene's germline CDR1 is MDHEN and CDR2 SYDVKM. The CDR3 DNA reads TGTGCCAGCAGTCCGGGACAGGGGGTCCAGCCCCAGCATTTT. Its protein is CASSPGQGVQPQHF.

The rearrangement joins TRBV5-1 to TRBJ2-1, with 8 bases matching TRBD2. CDR1 and CDR2 (germline): SGHRS, YFSETQ. CDR3 length: 19 amino acids. The V segment lost 0 bases and the J segment 0 bases; nucleotides outside the gene matches: 11. CDR3 coding DNA: TGCGCCAGCAGCTTGGGCAGTGCGGGAGGCCCCAGCTCCTACAATGAGCAGTTCTTC. It is translated as CASSLGSAGGPSSYNEQFF. The whole variable domain, remainder taken from reference TRBV5-1 and TRBJ2-1, is KAGVTQTPRYLIKTRGQQVTLSCSPISGHRSVSWYQQTPGQGLQFLFEYFSETQRNKGNFPGRFSGRQFSNSRSEMNVSTLELGDSALYLCASSLGSAGGPSSYNEQFFGPGTRLTVL.

Written as DNA, the CDR3 is TGTGCCAGCTCACAGCTGACAGGGGATAATGAAAAACTGTTTTTT. Encoded protein: CASSQLTGDNEKLFF. The V and J genes are TRBV18 and TRBJ1-4, with 8 nucleotides matching TRBD1. V dropped 4 bases and J dropped 4; count of bases not matched to a gene: 5. There are 15 residues in the CDR3. Germline CDR1 reads KGHSH; CDR2 reads LQKENI.

The V gene is TRBV19, the J gene TRBJ1-2; 8 nucleotides align to TRBD1. The CDR3 runs to 15 residues. The V segment lost 5 bases and the J segment 5 bases; nucleotides outside the gene matches: 10. Per germline, CDR1 LNHDA and CDR2 SQIVND (reference sequence). CDR3 DNA: TGTGCCAGTAGTGATACGGGACAGGCGATTTATGGCTACACCTTC. Its translation: CASSDTGQAIYGYTF.

This chain connects TRBV29-1 to TRBJ1-1, with D tentatively TRBD1 (5 bases). Trimming stripped 5 bases from V and 5 bases from J, with 18 bases between. This CDR3 contains 14 residues. Germline CDR1 is SQVTM and CDR2 is ANQGSEA. The CDR3 is CSVPGNGGRTEAFF. For the CDR3, the DNA is TGCAGCGTTCCGGGAAACGGGGGGAGGACTGAAGCTTTCTTT.

J is TRBJ2-2 and V is TRBV3-1 (or the pseudogene TRBV3-2); D may be TRBD2 (6 bases). The germline V gene encodes CDR1 LGHDT and CDR2 YNNKEL (reference sequence). V was cut by 0 bases and J by 0 bases, with 11 bases left in between. The CDR3 spans 17 residues. DNA for the CDR3: TGTGCCAGCAGCCAAGATCATGGGGACTCGAACACCGGGGAGCTGTTTTTT. Its protein is CASSQDHGDSNTGELFF.

The chain combines TRBV6-5 with TRBJ2-5; 8 bases fit TRBD2. J gave up 1 base and V 8 bases, and 6 bases lay outside the gene matches. This CDR3 region has 14 residues. Germline lookup yields CDR1 MNHEY and CDR2 SVGAGI. CDR3 nucleotide sequence: TGTGCCAGCGGGAGGACTAGCATCCAAGAGACCCAGTACTTC. Its protein product is CASGRTSIQETQYF.

The V call is TRBV30, the J call TRBJ2-3; maybe TRBD1 (6 bases). The CDR3 is made up of 11 amino acids. Deletions cut 7 bases from V and 8 bases from J, with 13 bases between. Germline-derived CDR1 and CDR2 are GTSNPN and SVGIG (reference sequence). The CDR3 DNA follows: TGTGCCTCCTTGACAGGTCGTACGCAGTATTTT. Translation: CASLTGRTQYF.

This clone was recorded only once. This chain links TRBV7-9 with TRBJ1-6, with 8 nucleotides matching TRBD1. CDR3 length equals 15 residues. Losses at the gene ends were 5 bases for V and 6 bases for J; bases not matched to a gene: 6. The V gene's germline CDR1 is SEHNR and CDR2 FQNEAQ (reference sequence). In nucleotides, the CDR3 is TGTGCCAGCAGCCCTGGACAGGGCAGTAATTCACCCCTCCACTTT. Amino acids: CASSPGQGSNSPLHF.